One and the same sample provided the 17 T cell receptor beta chains below, sequenced in a study of T-cell memory formation after mild COVID-19. TCRdb re-called the 5' RACE reads with MiXCR, one entry per CDR3 protein. This sample has around 440,000 distinct CDR3 sequences, with about 20% found just once. The sample taken for sequencing was PBMCs or a T cell subset sorted from them (not recorded which). These receptor sequences come from an adult woman who had mild COVID-19 (a few samples of this study predate the infection). Cell type and time point are not known.

This clonotype was detected once. CDR3 sequence reads: CASSPRGRYGYTF. CDR3 DNA sequence: TGTGCCAGCAGTCCCCGAGGTCGATATGGCTACACCTTC. V usage is TRBV12-3 or TRBV12-4 and J usage is TRBJ1-2, with D unclear. CDR3 length: 13 residues. Trimming left V 5 bases short and J 5 bases short, with 12 bases between.

The chain is built from TRBV4-3 and TRBJ2-7; unclear D gene. The CDR3 spans 15 residues. Looked up from germline, CDR1 is LGHNA and CDR2 is YSLEER. Trimming removed 0 bases from V and 4 bases from J, with 13 bases in between. The CDR3 is CASSQDLNPGYEQYF. DNA of the CDR3: TGCGCCAGCAGCCAAGATCTAAATCCAGGATACGAGCAGTACTTC.

This clonotype was detected only a few times. This sequence joins TRBV20-1 and TRBJ1-5, with D uncertain. The length of the CDR3 is 14 residues. Per germline, CDR1 DFQATT and CDR2 SNEGSKA (reference sequence). Trimming pared 6 bases from V and 0 bases from J, leaving 12 bases between. The CDR3 sequence is CSALPASSNQPQHF. CDR3 DNA sequence: TGCAGTGCCCTCCCGGCCAGTAGCAATCAGCCCCAGCATTTT.

This chain joins TRBV7-2 and TRBJ2-6; D might be TRBD1 (7 bases). V was clipped by 5 bases and J by 3 bases, with 11 bases between them. Germline CDR1 SGHTA, CDR2 FQGNSA. The CDR3 has 15 amino acids. This CDR3 is CASSGGGGGANVLTF. As DNA, the CDR3 is TGTGCCAGCAGCGGAGGGGGCGGTGGGGCCAACGTCCTGACTTTC.

The chain couples TRBV5-1 to TRBJ2-3; D gene ambiguous. CDR1 is SGHRS and CDR2 is YFSETQ in the germline V gene. V dropped 6 bases and J dropped 6 bases, with 11 bases sitting between them. The CDR3 consists of 12 residues. The CDR3 coding sequence is TGCGCCAGCACCCTACTGGGGGATACGCAGTATTTT. This translates into CASTLLGDTQYF.

The V call is TRBV4-1, the J call TRBJ2-1; D not certain. The V end lost 1 base, the J end lost 5 bases, and 3 bases lay between the germline ends. Germline V gene data show CDR1 as MGHRA and CDR2 as YSYEKL. The CDR3 contains 12 residues. This CDR3 reads CASSQGDNEQFF. In DNA, the CDR3 is TGCGCCAGCAGCCAAGGAGACAATGAGCAGTTCTTC.

This clonotype showed up just a few times. The chain links TRBV7-3 to TRBJ2-3; unclear D gene. CDR3 length: 15 amino acids. Between the trimmed V and J ends, which lost 3 bases and 2 bases, there was a span of 12 bases. CDR1 is SGHTA, CDR2 FQGTGA, per germline. In nucleotides, the CDR3 is TGTGCCAGCAGCTTCGACGGTAAACCCACAGATACGCAGTATTTT. Amino acid sequence: CASSFDGKPTDTQYF. Full variable domain (rest looked up from reference TRBV7-3 and TRBJ2-3): GAGVSQTPSNKVTEKGKYVELRCDPISGHTALYWYRQSLGQGPEFLIYFQGTGAADDSGLPNDRFFAVRPEGSVSTLKIQRTERGDSAVYLCASSFDGKPTDTQYFGPGTRLTVL.

This chain connects TRBV7-6 to TRBJ2-6; D is undetermined. V was clipped by 4 bases and J by 5 bases, with 3 bases between them. Germline values: CDR1 SGHVS, CDR2 FNYEAQ. The CDR3 consists of 12 residues. DNA for the CDR3: TGTGCCAGCAGCTCCTGGGCCAACGTCCTGACTTTC. Protein product: CASSSWANVLTF.

This clonotype has a handful of counts. The gene calls are TRBV5-1 and TRBJ1-2; no reliable D call. The CDR3 runs 18 residues. With 4 bases removed from V and 4 bases from J, the gap between germline ends came to 26 bases. Germline loops: CDR1 SGHRS, CDR2 YFSETQ. The CDR3 coding sequence is TGCGCCAGCAGCCCCCTAACCGGAACCACGCGTGACTTCTATGGCTACACCTTC. This gives the protein CASSPLTGTTRDFYGYTF.

V and J are TRBV18 and TRBJ2-7; D gene unclear. This CDR3 spans 13 amino acids. The V end lost 5 bases, the J end lost 4 bases, and 12 bases lay between the germline ends. The germline V gene encodes CDR1 KGHSH and CDR2 LQKENI. CDR3 bases: TGTGCCAGCTCAGGTGGTCTTGGGTACGAGCAGTACTTC. This encodes CASSGGLGYEQYF.

There are a few counts of this clonotype. This rearrangement joins TRBV12-3 or TRBV12-4 to TRBJ2-1; 15 bases align to TRBD2. Unmatched junction bases numbered 2, after V lost 1 base and J lost 7 bases. The length of the CDR3 is 16 residues. As DNA, the CDR3 is TGTGCCAGCAGTTTAGGGGGACTAGCGGGGGGTAATGAGCAGTTCTTC. This sequence encodes CASSLGGLAGGNEQFF.

This clonotype was detected only a few times. V is TRBV7-6 and J is TRBJ1-1; D gene unclear. The V and J ends lost 1 base and 8 bases respectively, with 17 bases between them. CDR3 length equals 15 residues. Germline V lookup: CDR1 SGHVS, CDR2 FNYEAQ. CDR3 nucleotide sequence: TGTGCCAGCAGCTTAGGGTCGGGGTCGCGCGAAGAAGCTTTCTTT. It translates to CASSLGSGSREEAFF.

This chain links TRBV25-1 with TRBJ2-3; 8 bases map to TRBD2. From germline, CDR1 is MGHDK and CDR2 SYGVNS. The CDR3 runs to 24 residues. J lost 2 bases, V lost 6 bases, and 34 bases had no gene match. The CDR3 sequence is CASRPYPISDGTWGPAGDTDTQYF. DNA of the CDR3: TGTGCCAGCAGACCCTACCCCATTTCTGACGGGACGTGGGGCCCAGCGGGGGACACAGATACGCAGTATTTT. Full variable domain (rest looked up from reference TRBV25-1 and TRBJ2-3): EADIYQTPRYLVIGTGKKITLECSQTMGHDKMYWYQQDPGMELHLIHYSYGVNSTEKGDLSSESTVSRIRTEHFPLTLESARPSHTSQYLCASRPYPISDGTWGPAGDTDTQYFGPGTRLTVL.

Only a few counts were recorded for this clonotype. The genes are TRBV12-3 or TRBV12-4 and TRBJ1-2; 8 nucleotides agree with TRBD1. There are 13 residues in the CDR3. Trimming at V came to 5 bases and at J to 4 bases, leaving 3 bases not matched to a gene. In nucleotides, the CDR3 is TGTGCCAGCAGTGGACAGGGCCCCTATGGCTACACCTTC. Translated, it gives CASSGQGPYGYTF.

The chain has TRBV12-3 or TRBV12-4 and TRBJ1-5; D uncertain. This CDR3 region has 15 residues. Trimming removed 8 bases at V and 1 base at J, with 15 bases between. In DNA form, the CDR3 reads TGTGCCAGCCGCCATAGCGCCCTCAGCAATCAGCCCCAGCATTTT. It specifies CASRHSALSNQPQHF.

This clonotype has at least ten counts. V gene TRBV12-3 or TRBV12-4 combines with J gene TRBJ2-1; a possible D gene is TRBD1 (5 bases). The V end was cut by 1 base, the J end by 0 bases, with 16 bases between. The CDR3 contains 18 residues. DNA of the CDR3: TGTGCCAGCAGTTTAGGGGGTGGGGCGCCGAGCTCCTACAATGAGCAGTTCTTC. It yields the protein CASSLGGGAPSSYNEQFF.

In its sample, this clonotype was seen many times. The V call is TRBV12-3 or TRBV12-4, the J call TRBJ1-2; no clear D gene. The CDR3 contains 14 residues. V was cut by 4 bases and J by 2 bases, with 11 bases left in between. CDR3 nucleotides: TGTGCCAGCAGTTCTTTGGGCAGGAACTATGGCTACACCTTC. Translating gives CASSSLGRNYGYTF.